This TCR beta chain was sequenced for a study of multiple sclerosis patients with progressive multifocal leukoencephalopathy (dated by TCRdb to between 2018 and 2021). Background on the whole study: Peripheral T and B cells were examined in MS patients who went on to develop PML (4 under natalizumab, 1 after alemtuzumab) as well as in treated patients who did not. Longitudinal follow-up was performed in two natalizumab-treated patients who later developed PML, from before therapy through 6 and 12 months to PML onset. The goal was to find JC virus-specific or public T-cell expansions that arose at the time of PML onset.

TRB CDR3 regions were amplified from genomic DNA with the immunoSEQ two-step multiplex PCR at survey-level depth. Synthetic inline TR CDR3 controls covering all V-J pairings were spiked into each PCR to estimate template counts and remove amplification bias. Reads were processed so that amplification and sequencing bias were reduced, and quantification was performed against synthetic TR CDR3 analogs. In the authors' own workflow: Raw data were processed in ImmunoSEQ Analyzer, removing out-of-frame sequences and CDR3s with stop codons, and genes were named by IMGT nomenclature. Normalized Shannon entropy, defined as 1 minus Pielou's evenness, served as the summary measure of repertoire diversity. Only TRB sequences sharing the V gene, the J gene and the CDR3 were counted as identical. Public PML clonotypes were defined as CDR3s shared by two or more PML-onset samples but absent from earlier samples, from controls, and from public databases. Skylign with the observed count method was used to analyze CDR3 amino acid composition at each position. TCRdb's version of the immuneACCESS table is confined to in-frame rearrangements and falls short of the full clone set. An unresolved V gene accounts for under half of the shortfall where checked; the remainder is of unknown origin. The V and J calls and clone size are taken from that table; D and trimming were inferred from the DNA. This sample holds 30,000 or so clones; 90% were observed only once. The ten largest clonotypes hold 1.3% of the sample.

Study-level results and caveats: Less diverse TRB repertoires in most PML patients were suggested by lower normalized Shannon entropy, whereas values near 1 were observed in the natalizumab-treated controls. Analysis was limited to peripheral blood, even though cerebrospinal fluid or brain lymphocytes might be more informative for natalizumab-associated PML. TRB clones with frequency above 0.5% were observed only in PML patients, but the clones expanded at PML onset were found to be already present before and during natalizumab therapy. Because of the small, descriptive cohort, whether findings reflect JC virus infection or general immunocompromise remained unclear. At the time PML developed, no common TRBV or TRBJ gene usage or preferential TRBV-TRBJ pairings were detected.

There are 15 amino acids in the CDR3, from cysteine to phenylalanine inclusive. Here the CDR3 DNA is all that survives: 45 bases in frame from base 1. V and J lose 3 bases and 2 bases, and a span of 10 bases separates them. Looking up the germline V gene yields CDR1 MRHNA and CDR2 SNTAGT. About this clone itself: The antigen it binds to is not known. Per-base quality was not reported, and no clone a single base away is much larger than it.

This sample's time point label indicates: around eleven months of natalizumab therapy. Reading the label with the study, this specimen's treatment or condition is: on natalizumab therapy at sampling. Controls were 4 to 6 natalizumab-treated MS patients who did not develop PML, sampled longitudinally. Every listed patient had earlier received interferon beta, and every PML patient was female. Blood samples at T1 and T2 were obtained at 6 and 12 months of natalizumab therapy, respectively. Ficoll-Hypaque density gradient centrifugation was used to isolate peripheral blood mononuclear cells. The chain uses TRBV6-4 and TRBJ2-2; no D gene can be assigned with confidence. The sequencing used PBMCs, collected from a patient treated with natalizumab. This clonotype originated in a human donor with multiple sclerosis. CDR3 loop: CASSEGRSNTGELFF. Here is the DNA: TGTGCCAGCAGTGAGGGCAGGAGCAACACCGGGGAGCTGTTTTTT.